The clone carrying this T cell receptor (beta chain) was seen a few times. Its antigen remains unknown. The record originates from a study of T cell repertoires in cytomegalovirus infection. Turning to the study itself: Recently identified HLA-C-restricted CMV epitopes were used, and well-studied HLA-B-restricted CMV epitopes were used as well. Both CMV infection and a matching HLA type were indicated by public TCR beta signatures.

The study, taken as a whole, reports: Identification of carriers of CMV plus the relevant HLA was achieved through cumulative public TCR beta family frequency. In two of eight donors, the top clonotype was HLA-C-restricted CMV-specific.

One entry per CDR3 protein results from TCRdb running MiXCR on the reads. The data hold approximately 990,000 distinct CDR3 sequences, with about 33% observed a single time. From germline, CDR1 is WSHSY and CDR2 SAAADI. V lost 4 bases to trimming and J lost 4 bases, with 18 bases between them. The CDR3 is made up of 16 amino acids. The TCR was taken from a human donor in good health (CMV status not recorded). Some clones in this sample may be carry-over from other donors' samples. The chain employs TRBV10-2 and TRBJ2-3; a weak D match, TRBD2 (6 bases). The sample consisted of cultured CD8+ T cells from PBMCs, taken from culture after CMV antigen stimulation. The CDR3 nucleotides read TGCGCCAGCAGTGGCGGGGCCGAAGGGACCGCAGATACGCAGTATTTT. Translated: CASSGGAEGTADTQYF.